Listed here are 2 T cell receptor beta chains from one sample, sequenced in a study of T cell changes during pregnancy in multiple sclerosis (dated by TCRdb to about 2019). Libraries were made using the immunoSEQ multiplex PCR assay. TCRdb re-hosts the immuneACCESS table, in-frame sequences only. Its copies lack some clones; in the studies checked, an unresolved V gene accounts for under half of them, and the cause for the rest is not known. For this sample there are just under 50,000 clones; less than 95% appear just once. The top ten constitute roughly 0.33% of the sample. The starting material was CD4+ T cells from peripheral blood mononuclear cells, obtained in the third trimester of pregnancy. All receptors derive from a female donor with multiple sclerosis, enrolled in a pregnancy study.

The DNA of the CDR3 is TGTGCCACCGGCCCCGGGAGCAATCAGCCCCAGCATTTT. It codes for CATGPGSNQPQHF. The J gene is TRBJ1-5, the V gene TRBV10-3; D gene ambiguous. Germline V gives CDR1 ENHRY, CDR2 SYGVKD. V gave up 10 bases and J gave up 1 base, with 11 bases separating them. This CDR3 is built from 13 residues.

The V and J genes are TRBV6-1 and TRBJ2-7; TRBD1 matches at 7 bases. The CDR3 extends over 13 amino acids. J was trimmed by 2 bases and V by 8 bases; bases with no gene match: 6. CDR1 and CDR2 (germline): MNHNS, SASEGT. In DNA form, the CDR3 reads TGTGCCAGCCAGGACAGGAGTGCCTACGAGCAGTACTTC. Translating gives CASQDRSAYEQYF.